These 16 T cell receptor beta chains share one sample of origin, sequenced in a study of human T cells and chemical hapten exposure. In TCRdb, the RACE reads were re-called with MiXCR into one record per CDR3 protein. The sample records some 400,000 distinct CDR3 sequences, around 4.8% being singletons. Time point meaning: patch test 1, 2 weeks after DPC sensitization. Treatment denoted: therapeutic diphenylcyclopropenone sensitization with weekly scalp DPC. Source: whole blood, taken in connection with sensitization to the hapten diphenylcyclopropenone (DPC). These receptors were taken from a woman between 50 and 59 years old with alopecia areata. Some clones in this sample may be carry-over from other donors' samples.

This clonotype was counted a few times. The V call is TRBV11-2, the J call TRBJ1-4; possibly TRBD1 for D (5 bases). Germline V lookup: CDR1 SGHAT, CDR2 FQNNGV. V gave up 1 base and J gave up 14 bases, with 20 bases separating them. The CDR3 covers 15 residues. The CDR3 DNA is TGTGCCAGCAGCTTAGGGTGGACAAACCATCAAGGGCTGTTTTTT. This codes for CASSLGWTNHQGLFF.

This chain links TRBV25-1 with TRBJ1-2; 7 positions match TRBD1. The CDR3 spans 15 residues. The V gene's germline CDR1 is MGHDK and CDR2 SYGVNS. V trimming: 4 bases; J trimming: 8 bases; junction bases outside the gene matches: 13. CDR3 sequence (DNA): TGTGCCAGCAGTGCCCCGGACAGGATCACAGGGGGCTACACCTTC. Translating it yields CASSAPDRITGGYTF.

This clonotype was counted ten times or more. The chain links TRBV20-1 to TRBJ2-7; either TRBD1 or TRBD2 may supply D (5 bases each). This CDR3 has 14 residues. Trimming cost V 3 bases and J 2 bases, with 14 bases left between them. In germline, CDR1 is DFQATT, CDR2 SNEGSKA (reference sequence). The CDR3 sequence is CSASRDGQTYEQYF. DNA of the CDR3: TGCAGTGCTAGCCGGGACGGGCAGACCTACGAGCAGTACTTC.

The V call is TRBV7-9, the J call TRBJ1-5, with 7 nucleotides matching TRBD1. The V gene end was trimmed by 5 bases and the J gene end by 5 bases; junction bases not matched to a gene: 12. CDR1 SEHNR and CDR2 FQNEAQ come from the germline V gene (reference sequence). CDR3 length equals 16 residues. CDR3 in amino acids: CASSEPDRVKDQPQHF. CDR3 in DNA: TGTGCCAGCAGCGAACCTGACAGGGTAAAGGATCAGCCCCAGCATTTT.

J is TRBJ2-7 and V is TRBV10-1; 8 bases match TRBD1. Germline CDR1 reads WNHNN; CDR2 reads SYGVQD (reference sequence). V was clipped by 0 bases and J by 4 bases; unmatched bases: 2. The CDR3 runs to 14 residues. CDR3 nucleotide sequence: TGCGCCAGCAGTGAGTCGGGACAGGAGTACGAGCAGTACTTC. This gives the protein CASSESGQEYEQYF.

Points on this clonotype: Given a much more abundant clone one base away, this may be a read error. V usage is TRBV29-1 and J usage is TRBJ2-7, with D perhaps matching TRBD2 (5 bases). The CDR3 is 13 residues long. Per the germline V gene, CDR1 is SQVTM and CDR2 is ANQGSEA. V lost 7 bases and J 0 bases, leaving 13 bases between the germline ends. The CDR3 DNA sequence: TGCAGCGCCCGGACTTGTTACTCCTACGAGCAGTACTTC. Translation: CSARTCYSYEQYF.

This clonotype was observed many times. V gene TRBV6-5 combines with J gene TRBJ1-2; weak D call: TRBD1 (6 bases). Per germline, CDR1 MNHEY and CDR2 SVGAGI. Trimming removed 7 bases at V and 0 bases at J, with 12 bases between. This CDR3 is 14 amino acids long. CDR3 region: CASTMDSSNYGYTF. As DNA, the CDR3 is TGTGCCAGCACTATGGACAGTTCTAACTATGGCTACACCTTC.

In its sample, this clonotype was seen many times. The CDR3 bases are TGCGCCAGCAGCTCGGACAGGGGGCGACGCACTGAAGCTTTCTTT. This sequence encodes CASSSDRGRRTEAFF. The rearrangement joins TRBV5-1 to TRBJ1-1; 11 nucleotides match TRBD1. The junction had 5 bases not matched to a gene; V was cut back by 3 bases and J by 4 bases. The CDR3 covers 15 residues. In germline, CDR1 is SGHRS, CDR2 YFSETQ.

Ten or more counts support this clonotype. The genes are TRBV29-1 and TRBJ1-2, with unresolved D. Germline CDR1 is SQVTM and CDR2 is ANQGSEA. V was clipped by 3 bases and J by 7 bases, with 9 bases between them. The length of the CDR3 is 11 residues. The DNA of the CDR3 is TGCAGCGTTGATGGTCCAGGTGGCTACACCTTC. Amino acid sequence: CSVDGPGGYTF. Combining the CDR3 with reference TRBV29-1 and TRBJ1-2 gives the whole variable domain SAVISQKPSRDICQRGTSLTIQCQVDSQVTMMFWYRQQPGQSLTLIATANQGSEATYESGFVIDKFPISRPNLTFSTLTVSNMSPEDSSIYLCSVDGPGGYTFGSGTRLTVV.

This clonotype was seen at least ten times. The chain has TRBV4-2 and TRBJ1-1; 7 positions agree with TRBD1. The J segment lost 1 base and the V segment lost 3 bases, leaving 14 bases of the junction unmatched. CDR1 and CDR2 from the germline V gene are LGHNA and YNFKEQ. The CDR3 contains 18 residues. CDR3 DNA sequence: TGTGCCAGCAGCCACCAGACAGGGTCAGGGGCTCGGAACACTGAAGCTTTCTTT. Protein: CASSHQTGSGARNTEAFF.

This clonotype showed up just a few times. The chain links TRBV27 to TRBJ2-3; 8 bases agree with TRBD1. The CDR3 loop spans 16 amino acids. Germline values: CDR1 MNHEY, CDR2 SMNVEV (reference sequence). J gave up 5 bases and V 6 bases, and 13 bases lay outside the gene matches. The CDR3 coding sequence is TGTGCCAGCAGGACGATGGCCAGGGGGCCGGGAGATACGCAGTATTTT. It is translated as CASRTMARGPGDTQYF.

The V and J genes are TRBV7-2 and TRBJ2-5; 8 bases fit TRBD2. This CDR3 region has 15 residues. V lost 1 base and J lost 9; bases outside the gene matches: 10. Germline V lookup: CDR1 SGHTA, CDR2 FQGNSA. The CDR3 loop is CASSLVDGRVQAQYF. The CDR3, as DNA: TGTGCCAGCAGCTTAGTCGACGGGAGGGTTCAGGCCCAGTACTTC.

This clonotype has at least ten counts. V usage is TRBV9 and J usage is TRBJ2-6; a possible D gene is TRBD2 (5 bases). V was cut by 3 bases and J by 2 bases, with 12 bases left in between. This CDR3 comprises 16 residues. Germline CDR1 reads SGDLS; CDR2 reads YYNGEE. The CDR3: CASSARRNAGANVLTF. The DNA for the CDR3 is TGTGCCAGCAGCGCGAGGAGGAATGCTGGGGCCAACGTCCTGACTTTC.

CDR3 region: CASSTPWGSNTGELFF. The CDR3 region has the DNA TGTGCCAGCAGTACCCCCTGGGGCTCAAACACCGGGGAGCTGTTTTTT. The chain links TRBV6-5 to TRBJ2-2; TRBD1 might be the D (5 bases). CDR1 is MNHEY, CDR2 SVGAGI, per germline. Trimming removed 5 bases from V and 2 bases from J, with 15 bases in between. The CDR3 length is 16 residues.

This clonotype was seen only a few times. The chain carries TRBV29-1 and TRBJ1-4; D ambiguous. The CDR3 is made up of 11 amino acids. Trimming took off 3 bases at V and 13 bases at J, with 12 bases between the two ends. CDR1 SQVTM and CDR2 ANQGSEA come from the germline V gene. The CDR3 spells CSVDDNYSLFF. The CDR3 DNA sequence: TGCAGCGTTGATGACAACTATTCACTGTTTTTT.

The V call is TRBV11-2, the J call TRBJ2-6; a weak D match, TRBD2 (7 bases). The CDR3 runs to 17 residues. The germline V gene encodes CDR1 SGHAT and CDR2 FQNNGV. Deletions cut 1 base from V and 0 bases from J, with 10 bases between. This chain's CDR3 is CASSLGRGPSGANVLTF. The CDR3 DNA follows: TGTGCCAGCAGCTTAGGGCGGGGGCCCTCTGGGGCCAACGTCCTGACTTTC.